A selection of T cell receptor beta chains follows, all from one sample in a study of cytomegalovirus exposure and HLA in healthy donors. Clones were sequenced by immunoSEQ multiplex PCR, and TCRdb holds only the in-frame ones, with some missing. The repertoire holds approximately 190,000 clones, with 70% to 85% as singletons. The sequencing sample was made of PBMCs. The receptors originated from a boy younger than 10 in good health and CMV-seronegative. Each CDR3 is given with its conserved first and last residue. The order of the fields is D gene, clone size, J gene, V gene, CDR3 DNA, CDR3 protein. The D gene is left open where the match is weak. The size of a clone is reported for some rows only, either as once, few or many, or as a class for expanded clones.

>.|.|TRBJ2-5|TRBV11-2
TGTGCCAGCAGCTTAATGGCGGTCCAAGAGACCCAGTACTTC
CASSLMAVQETQYF
>TRBD2|.|TRBJ2-7|TRBV7-2
TGTGCCAGCAGCTTAGACTGGGTGGGGGGGAGCGTCTACGAGCAGTACTTC
CASSLDWVGGSVYEQYF
>.|.|TRBJ1-4|TRBV6-4
TGTGCCAGCAGTCCCGAGGCTTGGACTAATGAAAAACTGTTTTTT
CASSPEAWTNEKLFF
>.|.|TRBJ1-5|TRBV6-6
TGTGCCAGCAGCCGAACAGGGAGTCATCAGCCCCAGCATTTT
CASSRTGSHQPQHF
>.|few|TRBJ1-5|TRBV27
TGTGCCAGCAGTTCCGGGGTTAATCAGCCCCAGCATTTT
CASSSGVNQPQHF
>TRBD2|.|TRBJ2-5|TRBV4-1
TGCGCCAGCAGCCGAGGGGAACCCGGGGGGGCCTGGGAGACCCAGTACTTC
CASSRGEPGGAWETQYF
>.|once|TRBJ2-7|TRBV7-2
TGTGCCAGCAGCGACTCATACTACGAGCAGTACTTC
CASSDSYYEQYF
>TRBD2|.|TRBJ2-4|TRBV5-1
TGCGCCAGCAGCCTCAAACCGACTAGCGGGGGGGCCGGGCCTCTCATTCAGTACTTC
CASSLKPTSGGAGPLIQYF
>.|.|TRBJ1-1|TRBV11-2
TGTGCCAGCAGCTTAAGGGGATCCGGGGCTTTCTTT
CASSLRGSGAFF
>TRBD2|.|TRBJ2-3|TRBV30
TGTGCCTGGAGTCTAGCGGGTACGACAGATACGCAGTATTTT
CAWSLAGTTDTQYF
>TRBD2|.|TRBJ2-7|TRBV29-1
TGCAGCGTTGAAGGAGCGGGGGTCTACGAGCAGTACTTC
CSVEGAGVYEQYF
>.|.|TRBJ1-1|TRBV6-1
TGTGCCAGCAGTGAATTAGGGGATTACACTGAAGCTTTCTTT
CASSELGDYTEAFF
>TRBD2|once|TRBJ2-1|TRBV6-1
TGTGCCAGCAGTCCCGGAGGGACTAGCCGCAATGAGCAGTTCTTC
CASSPGGTSRNEQFF
>.|.|TRBJ1-2|TRBV11-2
TGTGCCAGCAGCTTAGCCACCCAGGGTAATTATGGCTACACCTTC
CASSLATQGNYGYTF
>.|.|TRBJ2-5|TRBV29-1
TGCAGCGTTGATCAGGGGTCAGAGACCCAGTACTTC
CSVDQGSETQYF
>TRBD1|.|TRBJ2-2|TRBV9
TGTGCCAGCCGCCCGGGACAGGACACCGGGGAGCTGTTTTTT
CASRPGQDTGELFF
>.|.|TRBJ1-1|TRBV27
TGTGCCAGCAGAACCGGACCGAGCGACAGTGAAGCTTTCTTT
CASRTGPSDSEAFF
>.|.|TRBJ1-1|TRBV4-2
TGTGCCAGCAGCCAAGACAGGAAGAACACTGAAGCTTTCTTT
CASSQDRKNTEAFF
>.|.|TRBJ1-6|TRBV6-5
TGTGCCAGCAGTTACCAGCTACGGAGCAATTCACCCCTTCACTTT
CASSYQLRSNSPLHF
>.|.|TRBJ2-2|TRBV19
TGTGCCAGTAGTATGTTTTCGGGGGCCGGGGAGCTGTTTTTT
CASSMFSGAGELFF
>.|.|TRBJ2-1|TRBV9
TGTGCCAGCAGCGTAGCAGCCTACAATGAGCAGTTCTTC
CASSVAAYNEQFF
>TRBD1|.|TRBJ2-7|TRBV5-1
TGCGCCAGCAGCCCAACAGGGGGCGACGAGCAGTACTTC
CASSPTGGDEQYF
>.|.|TRBJ1-2|TRBV7-9
TGTGCCAGCAGCTTAGGGTCAGGAACAGCCCGTTCCTCTTTTTATGGCTACACCTTC
CASSLGSGTARSSFYGYTF
>.|once|TRBJ1-2|TRBV5-1
TGCGCCAGCAGCTTGGGCGAGTATGGCTACACCTTC
CASSLGEYGYTF
>TRBD1|.|TRBJ2-7|TRBV2
TGTGCCAGCAGTGAATTTGGTCAGGGGGCTACCTACGAGCAGTACTTC
CASSEFGQGATYEQYF
>.|.|TRBJ1-1|TRBV6-6
TGTGCCAGCAGTTACGCCACCGGGACAGAAGCTTTCTTT
CASSYATGTEAFF
>TRBD1|few|TRBJ1-2|TRBV5-6
TGTGCCAGCAGCTTGGGACAGGGAGTGAGGGGCTACACCTTC
CASSLGQGVRGYTF
>TRBD1|.|TRBJ2-2|TRBV5-1
TGCGCCAGCAGCGGGACAGCTCCGAACACCGGGGAGCTGTTTTTT
CASSGTAPNTGELFF
>TRBD2|.|TRBJ2-1|TRBV7-2
TGTGCCAGCACCAAGCAAGCGGGGGAGGGCAATGAGCAGTTCTTC
CASTKQAGEGNEQFF
>.|.|TRBJ2-7|TRBV6-6
TGTGCCAGCAAGGGACAAAGGAGGGAGCAGTACTTC
CASKGQRREQYF
>TRBD2|.|TRBJ2-3|TRBV2
TGTGCCAGCAGTGATCCCCCGACTAGCGGGGGGGCAAAGACGCAGTATTTT
CASSDPPTSGGAKTQYF
>.|once|TRBJ2-5|TRBV5-4
TGTGCCAGCAGCCCGACCCGGGACATTCAAGAGACCCAGTACTTC
CASSPTRDIQETQYF
>.|.|TRBJ1-5|TRBV6-1
TGTGCCAGCAGTATACAGGTTAATCAGCCCCAGCATTTT
CASSIQVNQPQHF
>TRBD2|.|TRBJ2-7|TRBV4-2
TGTGCCAGCAGCCGTAGAGATGGTAGCGGGGGCCTGAAAGCGGGCGAGCAGTACTTC
CASSRRDGSGGLKAGEQYF
>TRBD1|few|TRBJ1-6|TRBV5-6
TGTGCCAGCAGCTTGGGGCAGGGGGGTTCACCCCTCCACTTT
CASSLGQGGSPLHF
>.|.|TRBJ2-6|TRBV19
TGTGCCAGTAAAACGGACAGCCCTGGGGCCAACGTCCTGACTTTC
CASKTDSPGANVLTF
>TRBD1|.|TRBJ2-7|TRBV7-9
TGTTCCAGCAGCCCTCGACAGGGCAACGAGCAGTACTTC
CSSSPRQGNEQYF
>TRBD2|.|TRBJ2-1|TRBV4-2
TGTGCCAGCAGCTACCAAATCCTAGCGGGCTCCTACAATGAGCAGTTCTTC
CASSYQILAGSYNEQFF
>TRBD2|.|TRBJ2-3|TRBV9
TGTGCCAGCAGCGTTAGCGGGGGGTACTCCACAGATACGCAGTATTTT
CASSVSGGYSTDTQYF
>.|.|TRBJ2-3|TRBV7-3
TGTGCCAGCAGCATAAGGGGGGGCTACACAGATACGCAGTATTTT
CASSIRGGYTDTQYF
>TRBD2|.|TRBJ2-7|TRBV7-2
TGTGCCAGCAGCTTAGGAGGCGGGGGGGCCTCCTACGAGCAGTACTTC
CASSLGGGGASYEQYF
>.|.|TRBJ2-5|TRBV5-4
TGTGCCAGCAGGCCGACGGGGCAAGAGACCCAGTACTTC
CASRPTGQETQYF
>TRBD2|once|TRBJ2-3|TRBV9
TGTGCCAGCAGCGTTAGCGGGGGGGCTGCAGATACGCAGTATTTT
CASSVSGGAADTQYF
>.|.|TRBJ1-2|TRBV25-1
TGTGCCAGCGGGTGGGGGGCTAACTATGGCTACACCTTC
CASGWGANYGYTF
>.|.|TRBJ1-2|TRBV7-9
TGTGCCACCTTAAGGGGAAACTATGGCTACACCTTC
CATLRGNYGYTF
>.|once|TRBJ1-1|TRBV15
TGTGCCACCACCCCTGACAGTGAAGCTTTCTTT
CATTPDSEAFF
>.|.|TRBJ2-2|TRBV11-3
TGTGCCAGCAGCTCGCCCTCCGGCAGGGCAGGGGAGCTGTTTTTT
CASSSPSGRAGELFF